The 17 T cell receptor beta chains reported below all come from one sample, sequenced in a study of T cell repertoires in cytomegalovirus infection. Their antigens are not known. TCRdb independently ran MiXCR on the reads; one entry per CDR3 protein. The table records approximately 100,000 distinct CDR3 sequences, over 40% of them present only once. The material was CD8+ T cells from cultured PBMCs, obtained from culture after CMV antigen stimulation. The receptor source for this set is a human donor in good health (CMV status not recorded). Some clones in this sample may be carry-over from other donors' samples.

This clonotype showed up many times. This chain joins TRBV18 and TRBJ2-1, with D perhaps matching TRBD2 (6 bases). Germline V gene sequence: CDR1 KGHSH, CDR2 LQKENI. Trimming took off 1 base at V and 4 bases at J, with 11 bases between the two ends. This CDR3 has 15 residues. This CDR3 reads CASSPLGGDYNEQFF. CDR3 nucleotides: TGTGCCAGCTCACCACTGGGCGGGGATTACAATGAGCAGTTCTTC.

The V and J genes are TRBV15 and TRBJ2-3; 9 bases fit TRBD2. Looked up from germline, CDR1 is LNHNV and CDR2 is YYDKDF (reference sequence). Trimming at V came to 6 bases and at J to 2 bases, leaving 12 bases not matched to a gene. The CDR3 extends over 17 amino acids. The CDR3 sequence is CATRLDRLAGNTDTQYF. In nucleotides, the CDR3 is TGTGCCACCAGACTTGATCGGCTAGCGGGGAACACAGATACGCAGTATTTT. Supplemented by reference TRBV15 and TRBJ2-3, the full variable domain reads DAMVIQNPRYQVTQFGKPVTLSCSQTLNHNVMYWYQQKSSQAPKLLFHYYDKDFNNEADTPDNFQSRRPNTSFCFLDIRSPGLGDTAMYLCATRLDRLAGNTDTQYFGPGTRLTVL.

This rearrangement joins TRBV5-6 to TRBJ2-7; possibly TRBD1 or TRBD2 for D (5 bases each). The CDR3 contains 14 residues. The ends were cut back, 2 bases at V and 2 bases at J, with 11 bases in the middle. Germline assignment: CDR1 SGHDT and CDR2 YYEEEE. CDR3 residues: CASSFGDGTYEQYF. Written as DNA, the CDR3 is TGTGCCAGCAGCTTTGGGGACGGGACCTACGAGCAGTACTTC.

This clonotype was observed once. The V gene is TRBV7-2, the J gene TRBJ2-5; no definite D call. This CDR3 contains 15 residues. The V gene lost 1 base and the J gene lost 3 bases, with 12 bases spanning the gap. CDR1 and CDR2 (germline): SGHTA, FQGNSA. In DNA, the CDR3 is TGTGCCAGCAGCTTAGTGTGGGTGAATGAAGAGACCCAGTACTTC. Protein sequence: CASSLVWVNEETQYF.

CDR3 amino acids: CASSPQGDQPQHF. The CDR3 DNA reads as TGTGCCAGCAGCCCACAGGGGGATCAGCCCCAGCATTTT. The genes are TRBV7-9 and TRBJ1-5; 8 positions match TRBD1. Germline CDR1 reads SEHNR; CDR2 reads FQNEAQ (reference sequence). The CDR3 consists of 13 residues. V was clipped by 5 bases and J by 5 bases; unmatched bases: 2.

This clonotype was detected ten times or more. The chain recombines TRBV7-2 with TRBJ1-1; D gene unclear. Trimming removed 1 base from V and 1 base from J, with 10 bases in between. The CDR3 spans 15 residues. The germline V gene has CDR1 SGHTA and CDR2 FQGNSA. In nucleotides, the CDR3 is TGTGCCAGCAGCTTAGTCGCAGGATCGAACACTGAAGCTTTCTTT. Translated: CASSLVAGSNTEAFF.

The table lists this clonotype with a few counts. This chain connects TRBV6-5 to TRBJ2-5; D assignment may be TRBD1 or TRBD2 (5 bases each). The CDR3 is made up of 14 amino acids. The V gene's germline CDR1 is MNHEY and CDR2 SVGAGI. V shed 0 bases and J shed 5 bases, with 10 bases lying between them. DNA of the CDR3: TGTGCCAGCAGTTACTCGGGGACGGGGGAGACCCAGTACTTC. It specifies CASSYSGTGETQYF.

In its sample, this clonotype was seen once. As DNA, the CDR3 is TGTGCCAGCAGCTTATCACGGATCTCCTACAATGAGCAGTTCTTC. It encodes CASSLSRISYNEQFF. V is TRBV11-2 and J is TRBJ2-1, with no clear D. CDR3 length: 15 amino acids. With 2 bases removed from V and 0 bases from J, the gap between germline ends came to 8 bases. Germline loops: CDR1 SGHAT, CDR2 FQNNGV.

The chain links TRBV3-1 to TRBJ2-7, with 11 nucleotides matching TRBD2. The CDR3 has 17 residues. The junction had 4 bases not matched to a gene; V was cut back by 0 bases and J by 0 bases. Germline V gene sequence: CDR1 LGHDT, CDR2 YNNKEL (reference sequence). The CDR3 nucleotides read TGTGCCAGCAGCCAAGAACGGACTAGCGGGTCCTCCTACGAGCAGTACTTC. It codes for CASSQERTSGSSYEQYF.

This chain links TRBV19 with TRBJ2-7, with D maybe TRBD1 (5 bases). V was shortened by 1 base and J by 3 bases, with 13 bases between the two germline ends. CDR3 size: 15 residues. Germline lookup yields CDR1 LNHDA and CDR2 SQIVND (reference sequence). In nucleotides, the CDR3 is TGTGCCAGTAGTATAGGGAATGCAGGGTACTACGAGCAGTACTTC. Its translation is CASSIGNAGYYEQYF.

The chain uses TRBV7-3 and TRBJ2-1, with D perhaps TRBD2 (6 bases). Germline CDR1 is SGHTA and CDR2 is FQGTGA. This CDR3 has 13 residues. Deletions cut 3 bases from V and 10 bases from J, with 13 bases between. The CDR3 loop reads CASSFISGGEQFF. CDR3 nucleotide sequence: TGTGCCAGCAGCTTTATCTCTGGAGGGGAGCAGTTCTTC.

This sequence joins TRBV27 and TRBJ2-1; D not certain. Germline CDR1 MNHEY, CDR2 SMNVEV (reference sequence). The CDR3 is made up of 11 amino acids. The V end lost 6 bases, the J end lost 9 bases, and 9 bases lay between the germline ends. Here the CDR3 reads CASSPGAEQFF. The CDR3, as DNA: TGTGCCAGCAGCCCTGGCGCTGAGCAGTTCTTC.

The chain couples TRBV18 to TRBJ2-7, with D perhaps matching TRBD1 (6 bases). The CDR3 extends over 15 amino acids. Germline V gene sequence: CDR1 KGHSH, CDR2 LQKENI. V lost 3 bases to trimming and J lost 4 bases, with 16 bases between them. The chain's CDR3 is CASSPETGLVYEQYF. For the CDR3, the DNA is TGTGCCAGCTCACCCGAGACAGGTCTCGTGTACGAGCAGTACTTC.

This chain links TRBV27 with TRBJ1-2, with D unclear. Trimming took 4 bases from V and 2 from J, leaving 11 bases between them. The CDR3 runs 14 residues. CDR1 and CDR2 (germline): MNHEY, SMNVEV (reference sequence). The CDR3 region has the DNA TGTGCCAGCAGTTATACGACGGGAAACTATGGCTACACCTTC. Its protein is CASSYTTGNYGYTF.

The V call is TRBV7-2, the J call TRBJ2-3; D gene uncertain. Trimming removed 5 bases at V and 1 base at J, with 10 bases between. This CDR3 spans 14 amino acids. Per germline, CDR1 SGHTA and CDR2 FQGNSA. The CDR3 DNA follows: TGTGCCAGCAGCGAGATCCCGGGCACAGATACGCAGTATTTT. As protein: CASSEIPGTDTQYF.

The rearrangement joins TRBV27 to TRBJ2-3, with D perhaps matching TRBD2 (6 bases). Germline CDR1 is MNHEY and CDR2 is SMNVEV (reference sequence). V was shortened by 3 bases and J by 4 bases, with 14 bases between the two germline ends. The CDR3 runs to 15 residues. CDR3 in amino acids: CASSLTRGPPDTQYF. In nucleotides, the CDR3 is TGTGCCAGCAGTTTGACTAGAGGGCCCCCAGATACGCAGTATTTT.

This clonotype came up once. The genes are TRBV7-6 and TRBJ2-3, with 10 bases identical to TRBD1. The germline CDR1 and CDR2 sequences are SGHVS and FNYEAQ. The CDR3 is made up of 14 amino acids. Losses at the gene ends were 5 bases for V and 7 bases for J; bases not matched to a gene: 6. The CDR3 nucleotides are TGTGCCAGCAGCAGACAGGGGGCGCAGAATACGCAGTATTTT. Encoded protein: CASSRQGAQNTQYF.